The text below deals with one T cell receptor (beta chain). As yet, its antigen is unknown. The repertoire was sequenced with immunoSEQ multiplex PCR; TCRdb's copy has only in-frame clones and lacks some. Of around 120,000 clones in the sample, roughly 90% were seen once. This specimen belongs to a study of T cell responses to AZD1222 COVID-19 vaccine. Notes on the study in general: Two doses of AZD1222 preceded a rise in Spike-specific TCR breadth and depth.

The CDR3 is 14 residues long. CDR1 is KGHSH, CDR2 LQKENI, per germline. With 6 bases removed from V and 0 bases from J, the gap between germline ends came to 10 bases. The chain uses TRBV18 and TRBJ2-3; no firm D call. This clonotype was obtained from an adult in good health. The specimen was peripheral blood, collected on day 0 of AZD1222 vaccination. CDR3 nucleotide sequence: TGTGCCAGCTCCGACGTGGGTAGCACAGATACGCAGTATTTT. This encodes CASSDVGSTDTQYF.